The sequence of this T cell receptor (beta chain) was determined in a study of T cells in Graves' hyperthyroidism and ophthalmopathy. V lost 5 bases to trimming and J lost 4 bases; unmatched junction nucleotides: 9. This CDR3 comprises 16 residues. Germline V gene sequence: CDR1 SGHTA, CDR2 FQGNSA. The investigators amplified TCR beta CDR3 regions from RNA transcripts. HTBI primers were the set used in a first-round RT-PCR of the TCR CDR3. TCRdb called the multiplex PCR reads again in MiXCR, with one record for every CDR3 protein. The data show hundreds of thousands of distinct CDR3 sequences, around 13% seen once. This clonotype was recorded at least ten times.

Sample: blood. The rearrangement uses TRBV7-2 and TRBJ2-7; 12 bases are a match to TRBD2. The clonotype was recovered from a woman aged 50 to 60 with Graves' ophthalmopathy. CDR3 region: CASSRLTSGSFYEQYF. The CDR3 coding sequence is TGTGCCAGCAGCCGTTTGACTAGCGGGAGTTTTTACGAGCAGTACTTC.